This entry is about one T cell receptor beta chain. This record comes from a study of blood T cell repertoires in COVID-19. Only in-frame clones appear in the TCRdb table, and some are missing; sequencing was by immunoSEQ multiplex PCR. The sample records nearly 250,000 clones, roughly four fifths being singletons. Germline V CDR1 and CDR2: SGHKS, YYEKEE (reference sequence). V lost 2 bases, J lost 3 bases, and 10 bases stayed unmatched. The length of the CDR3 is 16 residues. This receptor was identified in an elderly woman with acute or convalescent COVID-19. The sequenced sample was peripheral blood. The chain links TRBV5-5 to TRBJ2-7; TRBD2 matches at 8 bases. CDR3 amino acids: CASSFFWTSRDYEQYF. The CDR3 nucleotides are TGTGCCAGCAGCTTTTTTTGGACTAGCAGGGACTACGAGCAGTACTTC. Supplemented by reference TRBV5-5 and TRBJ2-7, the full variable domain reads DAGVTQSPTHLIKTRGQQVTLRCSPISGHKSVSWYQQVLGQGPQFIFQYYEKEERGRGNFPDRFSARQFPNYSSELNVNALLLGDSALYLCASSFFWTSRDYEQYFGPGTRLTVT.